This TCR beta chain was recorded in a study of shared clonotypes between healthy human individuals. Study summary: Each donor's CD4 naive and CD4 memory cells filled three plates apiece, CD8 naive two, and CD8 memory one. Whole-study results and caveats: Shared across a few donors were around 5% of the naive CD4 clonotypes.

Using immunoSEQ multiplex PCR, the repertoire was profiled, and TCRdb retains in-frame clones only, with some absent. The sample records about 1 million clones, about 76% being singletons. Concerning this clone: Its antigen is as yet unknown.

Germline CDR1 SGHTA, CDR2 FQGNSA. The CDR3 totals 15 residues. Trimming shortened V by 4 bases and J by 2 bases, and 14 bases separated the two germline ends. The sequenced sample was memory CD4+ T cells sorted from blood. Specified subset: CD45RA-negative fraction. The chain recombines TRBV7-2 with TRBJ1-1; perhaps TRBD1 as D (5 bases). This receptor was taken from a man between 18 and 29 years old in good health. The CDR3 protein is CASSSGTLLNTEAFF. The CDR3 region has the DNA TGTGCCAGCAGCTCGGGGACCCTCTTAAACACTGAAGCTTTCTTT.